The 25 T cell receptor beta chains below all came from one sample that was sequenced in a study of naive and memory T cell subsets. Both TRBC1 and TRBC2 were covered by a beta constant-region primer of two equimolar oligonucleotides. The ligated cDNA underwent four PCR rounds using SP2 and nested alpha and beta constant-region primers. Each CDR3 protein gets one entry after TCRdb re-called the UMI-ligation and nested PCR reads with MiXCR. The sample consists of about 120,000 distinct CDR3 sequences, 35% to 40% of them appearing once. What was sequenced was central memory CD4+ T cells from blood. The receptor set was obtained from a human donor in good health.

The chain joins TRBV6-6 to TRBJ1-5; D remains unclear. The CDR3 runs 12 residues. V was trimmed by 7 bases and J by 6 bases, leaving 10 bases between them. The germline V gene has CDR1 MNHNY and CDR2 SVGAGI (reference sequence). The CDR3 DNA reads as TGTGCCAGCACGCTGGGAAGTCAGCCCCAGCATTTT. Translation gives CASTLGSQPQHF.

The chain's CDR3 is CASSWGPNTGELFF. DNA for the CDR3: TGTGCCAGCAGTTGGGGGCCTAACACCGGGGAGCTGTTTTTT. The V gene is TRBV5-5, the J gene TRBJ2-2; the D gene is possibly TRBD1 (6 bases). CDR3 size: 14 residues. Germline CDR1 and CDR2: SGHKS and YYEKEE (reference sequence). V lost 5 bases to trimming and J lost 2 bases, with 10 bases between them.

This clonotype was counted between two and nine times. The CDR3 DNA sequence: TGTGCCAGCAGTGAAGAGGAAATAAAAGAGACCCAGTACTTC. Amino acids: CASSEEEIKETQYF. The chain carries TRBV2 and TRBJ2-5, with D hard to call. In germline, CDR1 is SNHLY, CDR2 FYNNEI. Deletions cut 1 base from V and 3 bases from J, with 9 bases between. CDR3 length equals 14 residues. Together with reference TRBV2 and TRBJ2-5, the CDR3 gives the full variable domain: EPEVTQTPSHQVTQMGQEVILRCVPISNHLYFYWYRQILGQKVEFLVSFYNNEISEKSEIFDDQFSVERPDGSNFTLKIRSTKLEDSAMYFCASSEEEIKETQYFGPGTRLLVL.

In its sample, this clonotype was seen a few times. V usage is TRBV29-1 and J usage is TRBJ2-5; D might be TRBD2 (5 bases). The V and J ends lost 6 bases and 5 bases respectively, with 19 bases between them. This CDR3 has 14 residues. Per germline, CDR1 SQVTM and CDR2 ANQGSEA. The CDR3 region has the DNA TGCAGCGTCGCCCTAGGTAGCGAGTTGGAGACCCAGTACTTC. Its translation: CSVALGSELETQYF.

The CDR3 region has the DNA TGTGCCAGCAGCCGACATAGGAACACTGAAGCTTTCTTT. Its translation is CASSRHRNTEAFF. The chain recombines TRBV7-2 with TRBJ1-1; D gene uncertain. The CDR3 runs to 13 residues. CDR1 is SGHTA, CDR2 FQGNSA, per germline. Deletions cut 5 bases from V and 1 base from J, with 8 bases between.

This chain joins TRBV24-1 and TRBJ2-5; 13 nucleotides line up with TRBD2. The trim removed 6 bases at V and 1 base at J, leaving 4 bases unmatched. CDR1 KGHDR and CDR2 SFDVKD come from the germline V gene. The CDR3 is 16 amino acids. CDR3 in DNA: TGTGCCACCAGTTCCGGGACTAGCGGGATCCAAGAGACCCAGTACTTC. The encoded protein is CATSSGTSGIQETQYF.

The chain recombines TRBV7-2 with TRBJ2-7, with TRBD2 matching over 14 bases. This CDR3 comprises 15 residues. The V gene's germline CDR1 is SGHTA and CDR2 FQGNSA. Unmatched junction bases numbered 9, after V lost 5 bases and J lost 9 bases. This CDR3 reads CASSPGTSGSIGQYF. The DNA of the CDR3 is TGTGCCAGCAGCCCAGGGACTAGCGGGAGTATCGGGCAGTACTTC.

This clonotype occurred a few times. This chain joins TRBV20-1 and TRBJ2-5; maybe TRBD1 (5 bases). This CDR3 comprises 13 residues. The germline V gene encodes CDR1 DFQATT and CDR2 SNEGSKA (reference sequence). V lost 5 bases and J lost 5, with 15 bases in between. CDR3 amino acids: CSARNDRRETQYF. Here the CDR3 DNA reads TGCAGTGCTCGAAACGACAGACGGGAGACCCAGTACTTC.

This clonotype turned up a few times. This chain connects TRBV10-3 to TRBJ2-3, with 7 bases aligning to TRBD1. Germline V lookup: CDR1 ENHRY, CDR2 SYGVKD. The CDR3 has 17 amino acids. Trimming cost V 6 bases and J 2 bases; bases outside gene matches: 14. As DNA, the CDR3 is TGTGCCATCAGGAGGGGGCAGCTAACAGTAGTCACAGATACGCAGTATTTT. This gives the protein CAIRRGQLTVVTDTQYF.

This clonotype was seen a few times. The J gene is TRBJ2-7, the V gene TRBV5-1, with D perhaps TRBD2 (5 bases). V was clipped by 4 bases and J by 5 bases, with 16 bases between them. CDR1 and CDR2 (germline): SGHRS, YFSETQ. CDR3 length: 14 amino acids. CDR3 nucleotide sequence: TGCGCCAGCAGCGCTACCGGAGGAACTCACGAGCAGTACTTC. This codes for CASSATGGTHEQYF.

CDR3 protein: CASSPIVTYRGNQPQHF. CDR3 nucleotides: TGTGCCAGCAGTCCCATTGTAACGTACAGGGGCAATCAGCCCCAGCATTTT. The V and J genes are TRBV6-2 or TRBV6-3 and TRBJ1-5; the D gene is possibly TRBD1 (6 bases). Trimming removed 5 bases at V and 2 bases at J, with 19 bases between. The CDR3 covers 17 residues. The germline gives CDR1 MNHEY, CDR2 SVGEGT.

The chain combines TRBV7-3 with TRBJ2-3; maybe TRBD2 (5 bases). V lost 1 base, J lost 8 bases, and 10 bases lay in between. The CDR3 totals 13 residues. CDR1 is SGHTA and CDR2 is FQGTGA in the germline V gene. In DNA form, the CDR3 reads TGTGCCAGCAGCTTAAGGACTTTGGGTACGCAGTATTTT. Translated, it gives CASSLRTLGTQYF.

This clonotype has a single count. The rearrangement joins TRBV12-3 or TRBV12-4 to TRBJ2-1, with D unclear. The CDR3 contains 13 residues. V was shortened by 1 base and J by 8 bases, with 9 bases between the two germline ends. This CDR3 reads CASSLDPRHEQFF. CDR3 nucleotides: TGTGCCAGCAGTTTAGACCCACGCCATGAGCAGTTCTTC.

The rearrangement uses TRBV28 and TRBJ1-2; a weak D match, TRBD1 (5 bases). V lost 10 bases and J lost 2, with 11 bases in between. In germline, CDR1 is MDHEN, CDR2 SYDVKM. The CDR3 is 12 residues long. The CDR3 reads CAISRDNYGYTF. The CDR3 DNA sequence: TGTGCCATCTCAAGGGACAACTATGGCTACACCTTC.

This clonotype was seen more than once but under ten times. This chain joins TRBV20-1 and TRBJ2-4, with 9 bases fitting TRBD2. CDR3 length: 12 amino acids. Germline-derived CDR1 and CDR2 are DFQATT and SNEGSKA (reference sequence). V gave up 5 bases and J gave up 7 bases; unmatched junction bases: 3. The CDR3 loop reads CSAEAGGNIQYF. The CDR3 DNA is TGCAGTGCTGAGGCGGGAGGGAACATTCAGTACTTC.

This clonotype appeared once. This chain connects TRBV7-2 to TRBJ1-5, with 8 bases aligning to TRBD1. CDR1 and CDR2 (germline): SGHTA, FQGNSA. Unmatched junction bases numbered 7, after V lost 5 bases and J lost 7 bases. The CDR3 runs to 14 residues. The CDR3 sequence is CASSPGRGQQPQHF. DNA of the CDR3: TGTGCCAGCAGCCCAGGCAGGGGGCAGCAGCCCCAGCATTTT.

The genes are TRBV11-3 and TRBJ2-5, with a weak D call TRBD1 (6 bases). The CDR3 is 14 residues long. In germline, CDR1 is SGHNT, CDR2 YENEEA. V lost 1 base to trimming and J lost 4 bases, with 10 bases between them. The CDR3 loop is CASSLGQQGETQYF. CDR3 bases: TGTGCCAGCAGCTTAGGCCAACAGGGAGAGACCCAGTACTTC.

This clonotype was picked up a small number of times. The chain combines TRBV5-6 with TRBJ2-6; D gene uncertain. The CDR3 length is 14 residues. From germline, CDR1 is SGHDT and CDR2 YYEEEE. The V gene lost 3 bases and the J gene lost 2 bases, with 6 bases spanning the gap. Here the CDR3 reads CASSYDTGANVLTF. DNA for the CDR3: TGTGCCAGCAGCTACGATACTGGGGCCAACGTCCTGACTTTC.

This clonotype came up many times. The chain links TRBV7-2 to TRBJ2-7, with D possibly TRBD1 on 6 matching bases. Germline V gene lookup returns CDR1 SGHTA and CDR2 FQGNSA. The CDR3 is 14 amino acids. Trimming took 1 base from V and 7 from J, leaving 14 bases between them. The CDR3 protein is CASSLVGGGREQYF. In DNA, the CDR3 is TGTGCCAGCAGCTTAGTTGGGGGCGGTCGTGAGCAGTACTTC.

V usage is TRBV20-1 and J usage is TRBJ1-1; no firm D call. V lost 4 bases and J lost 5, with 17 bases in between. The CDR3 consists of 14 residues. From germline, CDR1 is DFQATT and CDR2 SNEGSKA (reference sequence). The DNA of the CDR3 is TGCAGTGCTAATCCCATTTTTGGGGTTACTGAAGCTTTCTTT. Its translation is CSANPIFGVTEAFF.

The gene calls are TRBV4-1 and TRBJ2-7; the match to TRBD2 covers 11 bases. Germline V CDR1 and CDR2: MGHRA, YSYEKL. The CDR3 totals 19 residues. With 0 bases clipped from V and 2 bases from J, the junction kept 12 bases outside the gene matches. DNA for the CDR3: TGCGCCAGCAGCCAAGATATGTTGGTAGCGGGAGGGTCACCCTACGAGCAGTACTTC. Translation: CASSQDMLVAGGSPYEQYF.

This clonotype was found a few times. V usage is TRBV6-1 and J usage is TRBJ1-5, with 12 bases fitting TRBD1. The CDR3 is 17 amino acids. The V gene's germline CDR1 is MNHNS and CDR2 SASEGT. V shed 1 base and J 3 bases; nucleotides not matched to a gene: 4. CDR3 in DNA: TGTGCCAGCAGTGAAGTGGGACAGGGGGCGGTCAATCAGCCCCAGCATTTT. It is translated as CASSEVGQGAVNQPQHF.

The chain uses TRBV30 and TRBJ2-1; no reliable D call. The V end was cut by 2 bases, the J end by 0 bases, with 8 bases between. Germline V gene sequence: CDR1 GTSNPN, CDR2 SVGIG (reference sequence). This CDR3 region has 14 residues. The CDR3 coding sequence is TGTGCCTGGAGTAGAGAAATCTCCTACAATGAGCAGTTCTTC. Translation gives CAWSREISYNEQFF.

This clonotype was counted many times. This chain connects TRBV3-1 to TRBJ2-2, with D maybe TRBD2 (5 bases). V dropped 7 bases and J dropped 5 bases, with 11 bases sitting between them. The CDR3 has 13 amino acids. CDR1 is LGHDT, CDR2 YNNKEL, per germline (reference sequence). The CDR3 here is CASTPDSTGELFF. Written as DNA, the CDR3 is TGTGCCAGCACCCCGGACTCAACCGGGGAGCTGTTTTTT.

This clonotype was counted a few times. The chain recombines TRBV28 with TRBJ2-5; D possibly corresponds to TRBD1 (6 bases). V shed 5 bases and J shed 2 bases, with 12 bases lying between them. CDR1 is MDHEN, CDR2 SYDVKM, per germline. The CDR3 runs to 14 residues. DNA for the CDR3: TGTGCCAGCAGTCCCCCCGGGACACAAGAGACCCAGTACTTC. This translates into CASSPPGTQETQYF. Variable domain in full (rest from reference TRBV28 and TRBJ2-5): DVKVTQSSRYLVKRTGEKVFLECVQDMDHENMFWYRQDPGLGLRLIYFSYDVKMKEKGDIPEGYSVSREKKERFSLILESASTNQTSMYLCASSPPGTQETQYFGPGTRLLVL.